Below are 27 T cell receptor beta chains sequenced from a single sample in a study of metastatic and nonmetastatic thyroid tumors. Every patient was untreated before thyroid surgery. MiXCR reprocessed the PCR reads for TCRdb. The sample gives 10,000 to 15,000 clones, roughly 31% of which show up once; approximately 14% is in the top ten. Sequencing was performed on tumor tissue. The receptors come from a male donor with papillary thyroid cancer or a benign thyroid nodule (not recorded which). Some clones in this sample may be carry-over from other donors' samples.

This clone was counted ten times or more. A much larger clone is a single base away; this may be a read error. This sequence joins TRBV5-1 and TRBJ2-5; no firm D call. Trimming shortened V by 4 bases and J by 1 base, and 14 bases separated the two germline ends. Germline V gene sequence: CDR1 SGHRS, CDR2 YFSETQ. CDR3 length: 15 amino acids. Here the CDR3 DNA reads TGCGCCAGCAGCCCAACTACCGAGAGCCAAGAGACCCAGTACTTC. It is translated as CASSPTTESQETQYF.

In its sample, this clone was seen many times. The chain employs TRBV27 and TRBJ2-5; either TRBD1 or TRBD2 may supply D (5 bases each). This CDR3 has 16 residues. From germline, CDR1 is MNHEY and CDR2 SMNVEV (reference sequence). Trimming took off 5 bases at V and 6 bases at J, with 22 bases between the two ends. The CDR3 DNA is TGTGCCAGCAGTCCTGCCGGGGCAGGGTACTTGAAGACCCAGTACTTC. Translating it yields CASSPAGAGYLKTQYF.

The sample holds a few counts of this clone. The CDR3 reads CAWSVGRGSEAFF. CDR3 bases: TGTGCCTGGAGTGTCGGCAGGGGAAGTGAAGCTTTCTTT. The chain is built from TRBV30 and TRBJ1-1; weak D call: TRBD1 (6 bases). Germline V gives CDR1 GTSNPN, CDR2 SVGIG (reference sequence). The CDR3 extends over 13 amino acids. Trimming removed 0 bases at V and 7 bases at J, with 12 bases between.

This chain links TRBV10-3 with TRBJ1-4, with a weak D call TRBD1 (5 bases). Trimming took 8 bases from V and 7 from J, leaving 14 bases between them. The germline gives CDR1 ENHRY, CDR2 SYGVKD. The CDR3 loop spans 13 amino acids. The CDR3 DNA reads as TGTGCCATCGGCCGGGACCAGAGTGAAAAACTGTTTTTT. Its translation: CAIGRDQSEKLFF.

Comments on this clone: A junction end diverges from the germline sequence, so it may reflect a read error. The gene calls are TRBV24-1 and TRBJ2-7; TRBD1 matches 7 bases. The CDR3 is made up of 13 amino acids. Germline CDR1 is KGHDR and CDR2 is SFDVKD. The CDR3 protein is CVTSDLTGLEQYF. The CDR3 DNA follows: TGTGTCACCAGTGACCTGACAGGGCTCGAGCAGTACTTC.

This clone was seen only a few times. The rearrangement uses TRBV6-5 and TRBJ2-7; TRBD1 aligns across 7 bases. Germline V lookup: CDR1 MNHEY, CDR2 SVGAGI. V gave up 6 bases and J gave up 0 bases; unmatched junction bases: 17. CDR3 size: 18 residues. The CDR3: CASSQRHPGTASSYEQYF. CDR3 DNA: TGTGCCAGCAGCCAACGACACCCAGGGACAGCAAGCTCCTACGAGCAGTACTTC.

V gene TRBV6-2 or TRBV6-3 combines with J gene TRBJ2-7; TRBD2 agrees at 8 bases. CDR3 length: 13 residues. V lost 6 bases, J lost 12 bases, and 13 bases stayed unmatched. Germline loops: CDR1 MNHEY, CDR2 SVGEGT. CDR3 nucleotides: TGTGCCAGCAGGTTACGACTAGCGTATGAGGTGTACGTC. Protein product: CASRLRLAYEVYV.

This clone has at least ten counts. This chain links TRBV5-5 with TRBJ2-7; D might be TRBD1 (5 bases). The CDR3 totals 16 residues. Germline CDR1 is SGHKS and CDR2 is YYEKEE (reference sequence). Trimming left V 0 bases short and J 0 bases short, with 13 bases between. The CDR3 spells CASSLDGHQSSYEQYV. Written as DNA, the CDR3 is TGTGCCAGCAGCTTGGATGGACACCAGAGCTCCTACGAGCAGTACGTC.

This clone ranks as medium-sized. Other DNA sequences in the same sample also yield this CDR3. CDR3 bases: TGCAGTGCTAATCCGAGGAATAGCAATCAGCCCCAGCATTTT. This sequence encodes CSANPRNSNQPQHF. The chain recombines TRBV20-1 with TRBJ1-5; D gene ambiguous. The CDR3 contains 14 residues. V shed 4 bases and J shed 0 bases, with 10 bases lying between them. Germline CDR1 DFQATT, CDR2 SNEGSKA (reference sequence).

The chain employs TRBV2 and TRBJ2-7; D gene unclear. The CDR3 runs to 18 residues. V lost 3 bases and J 3 bases, leaving 24 bases between the germline ends. Looked up from germline, CDR1 is SNHLY and CDR2 is FYNNEI. The CDR3 DNA reads as TGTGCCAGCAGTGACTTCGTGGGCAGTCTTTTATCGGGCTACGAGCAGTACTTC. It translates to CASSDFVGSLLSGYEQYF.

This chain links TRBV6-2 or TRBV6-3 with TRBJ2-2, with 9 bases aligning to TRBD1. The germline V gene has CDR1 MNHEY and CDR2 SVGEGT. There are 15 residues in the CDR3. Germline trimming cut 11 bases from V and 3 bases from J; bases unmatched to any gene: 10. The DNA of the CDR3 is TGTGCCGCCCGCCAGGGACAGGGTGACACCGGGGAGCTGTTTTTT. This translates into CAARQGQGDTGELFF.

This clone was observed once. The CDR3 ends on some other residue instead of the conserved phenylalanine or tryptophan, so this is likely a read error. The DNA is omitted, as the CDR3 cannot be located on it reliably, and the CDR3 follows TCRdb's listing. The rearrangement links TRBV7-7 to TRBJ2-7; no check of the table's D call, TRBD1, against the DNA was made. The CDR3 contains 10 residues when both ends are counted. Germline V gene data show CDR1 as SSHAT and CDR2 as FNYEAQ (reference sequence). Here the CDR3 reads CASSSGIPTK.

This clone was counted ten times or more. The rearrangement uses TRBV9 and TRBJ2-1; 11 bases map to TRBD2. Germline V lookup: CDR1 SGDLS, CDR2 YYNGEE. This CDR3 comprises 16 residues. J lost 3 bases, V lost 2 bases, and 4 bases had no gene match. CDR3 DNA: TGTGCCAGCAGCGTGGGGACTAGCGGACACTACAATGAGCAGTTCTTC. This gives the protein CASSVGTSGHYNEQFF. The full variable domain, rest sourced from reference TRBV9 and TRBJ2-1, is DSGVTQTPKHLITATGQRVTLRCSPRSGDLSVYWYQQSLDQGLQFLIQYYNGEERAKGNILERFSAQQFPDLHSELNLSSLELGDSALYFCASSVGTSGHYNEQFFGPGTRLTVL.

This clone was seen at least ten times. The chain uses TRBV7-3 and TRBJ2-5, with D unresolved. The CDR3 covers 16 residues. Germline values: CDR1 SGHTA, CDR2 FQGTGA. V shed 0 bases and J shed 2 bases, with 13 bases lying between them. DNA for the CDR3: TGTGCCAGCAGCTTAACCGGCCTGGCAGGACAAGAGACCCAGTACTTC. Translation: CASSLTGLAGQETQYF.

As regards this clone: The sample carries other DNA sequences with the same CDR3. V usage is TRBV28 and J usage is TRBJ2-7, with D perhaps TRBD1 or TRBD2 (6 bases each). This CDR3 is 15 amino acids long. The V and J ends lost 4 bases and 4 bases respectively, with 17 bases between them. Per germline, CDR1 MDHEN and CDR2 SYDVKM. Written as DNA, the CDR3 is TGTGCCAGCAGTTCCCCCGGTACAGGGAGGTACGAGCAGTACTTC. Protein: CASSSPGTGRYEQYF.

This clone is categorized as medium-sized. The chain uses TRBV20-1 and TRBJ2-1; 11 bases match TRBD2. In germline, CDR1 is DFQATT, CDR2 SNEGSKA (reference sequence). V trimming: 3 bases; J trimming: 6 bases; junction bases outside the gene matches: 7. The CDR3 has 15 amino acids. CDR3 DNA sequence: TGCAGTGCTAGGGGGACTAGCGGCCAGTTCAATGAGCAGTTCTTC. Translation: CSARGTSGQFNEQFF.

The table lists this clone with many counts. Within the sample, other DNA sequences also encode this same CDR3. The genes are TRBV2 and TRBJ2-1; perhaps TRBD2 as D (6 bases). The V gene's germline CDR1 is SNHLY and CDR2 FYNNEI. V lost 2 bases and J 2 bases, leaving 10 bases between the germline ends. The CDR3 consists of 15 residues. The CDR3 region is CASSESGGAYNEQFF. The DNA for the CDR3 is TGTGCCAGCAGTGAATCTGGCGGGGCCTACAATGAGCAGTTCTTC.

By sample fraction, this clone is medium-sized. The rearrangement uses TRBV20-1 and TRBJ2-3; D gene uncertain. This CDR3 spans 14 amino acids. Trimming took 0 bases from V and 2 from J, leaving 9 bases between them. CDR1 is DFQATT and CDR2 is SNEGSKA in the germline V gene (reference sequence). The CDR3 spells CSARDRQNTDTQYF. The CDR3, as DNA: TGCAGTGCTAGAGATCGGCAGAACACAGATACGCAGTATTTT.

By its share, this clone is medium-sized. V and J are TRBV11-2 and TRBJ2-7, with TRBD1 as a possible D gene (5 bases). Germline CDR1 SGHAT, CDR2 FQNNGV. This CDR3 region has 14 residues. The germline V and J ends were trimmed by 5 bases and 5 bases, with 16 bases remaining between them. The CDR3 spells CASSPEGAQDEQYF. CDR3 nucleotides: TGTGCCAGCAGCCCTGAAGGGGCGCAGGACGAGCAGTACTTC.

This clone is judged medium-sized. The J gene is TRBJ1-5, the V gene TRBV19; tentatively, D is TRBD1 (5 bases). This CDR3 is 13 amino acids long. Germline values: CDR1 LNHDA, CDR2 SQIVND (reference sequence). V dropped 8 bases and J dropped 4 bases, with 12 bases sitting between them. The CDR3 spells CASGRDINQPQHF. DNA of the CDR3: TGTGCCAGTGGCAGGGATATTAATCAGCCCCAGCATTTT. Variable domain in full (rest from reference TRBV19 and TRBJ1-5): DGGITQSPKYLFRKEGQNVTLSCEQNLNHDAMYWYRQDPGQGLRLIYYSQIVNDFQKGDIAEGYSVSREKKESFPLTVTSAQKNPTAFYLCASGRDINQPQHFGDGTRLSIL.

Points on this clone: This may be a read error: a much more frequent sequence differs by one nucleotide. The chain links TRBV7-7 to TRBJ2-5; D is ambiguous. There are 13 residues in the CDR3. CDR1 and CDR2 from the germline V gene are SSHAT and FNYEAQ (reference sequence). The CDR3 here is CASSLVRQDTQYF. Written as DNA, the CDR3 is TGTGCTAGCAGCTTAGTCAGACAAGACACCCAGTACTTC.

This chain uses TRBV20-1 with TRBJ1-4, with D unclear. V dropped 1 base and J dropped 5 bases, with 11 bases sitting between them. Germline V gene lookup returns CDR1 DFQATT and CDR2 SNEGSKA (reference sequence). The CDR3 is 14 amino acids. Here the CDR3 DNA reads TGCAGTGCTAGAGGGGATGGCCTAAATGAAAAACTGTTTTTT. It is translated as CSARGDGLNEKLFF.

This clone was counted only a few times. V usage is TRBV6-2 or TRBV6-3 and J usage is TRBJ2-3, with D hard to call. The V end lost 0 bases, the J end lost 7 bases, and 8 bases lay between the germline ends. The CDR3 runs 13 residues. Germline V gene data show CDR1 as MNHEY and CDR2 as SVGEGT. The CDR3 loop is CASSYSDFYTQYF. CDR3 DNA: TGTGCCAGCAGTTACTCAGACTTTTATACGCAGTATTTT.

With respect to this clone: A read error is likely, as this CDR3 ends without the conserved phenylalanine or tryptophan. The chain uses TRBV28 and TRBJ1-2, with 7 bases fitting TRBD1. J gave up 8 bases and V 8 bases, and 14 bases lay outside the gene matches. The CDR3 totals 14 residues. Germline CDR1 MDHEN, CDR2 SYDVKM. The CDR3 loop reads CASCLVPQGGGYTV. The CDR3, as DNA: TGTGCCAGCTGTCTTGTACCTCAGGGGGGAGGCTACACCGTC.

Within the sample, this clone is medium-sized (0.01 to 0.1%). The rearrangement links TRBV6-1 to TRBJ2-7, with D unclear. This CDR3 has 13 residues. V lost 6 bases to trimming and J lost 2 bases, with 11 bases between them. Germline-derived CDR1 and CDR2 are MNHNS and SASEGT. CDR3 sequence reads: CASRRTGTYEQYF. CDR3 in DNA: TGTGCCAGCAGAAGAACTGGGACCTACGAGCAGTACTTC.

This clone was detected only a few times. The chain combines TRBV27 with TRBJ1-2; possible D gene TRBD1, 5 bases. The germline gives CDR1 MNHEY, CDR2 SMNVEV (reference sequence). The V end lost 10 bases, the J end lost 4 bases, and 16 bases lay between the germline ends. The CDR3 has 13 residues. The CDR3 loop is CATGPGGTYGYTF. The CDR3 DNA is TGTGCCACAGGACCCGGGGGGACCTATGGCTACACCTTC.

This chain connects TRBV20-1 to TRBJ1-2; no reliable D call. CDR3 length: 13 residues. Germline CDR1 DFQATT, CDR2 SNEGSKA (reference sequence). Trimming cost V 0 bases and J 8 bases, with 13 bases left between them. Written as DNA, the CDR3 is TGCAGTGCTAGAGATTCGGCAGAAACCGGCTACACCTTC. Translated: CSARDSAETGYTF.